The sequence of this T cell receptor beta chain was determined in a study of shared clonotypes between healthy human individuals. Study-wide findings and caveats: As a rule, naive subsets had a larger estimated richness than memory subsets.

The investigators split CD4+ cells into a CD45RA+ naive subset and a CD45RA-negative memory subset. CDR3 length: 17 amino acids. Germline V gene data show CDR1 as SGHTA and CDR2 as FQGNSA. The J segment lost 7 bases and the V segment lost 5 bases, leaving 13 bases of the junction unmatched. The authors ran the assay at deep level. In the source study's methods: ImmunoSEQ supplied junction-only sequences lacking quality scores, so filtering was different. Data came from immunoSEQ multiplex PCR; TCRdb stores just in-frame clones and leaves some out. V, J and clone size derive from that table, while D and trimming were established from the DNA sequence. The profile shows roughly 330,000 clones, around 74% of them singletons. Notes on this clone: Its target is unknown.

The chain carries TRBV7-2 and TRBJ2-1, with 11 positions matching TRBD2. Material for sequencing was memory CD4+ T cells sorted from blood. The subset denotes: CD45RA-negative fraction. This TCR derives from a man aged 30 to 39 in good health. The CDR3 DNA is TGTGCCAGCAGCCGATTATCCGGGACTAGCGGCGCTAATGAGCAGTTCTTC. It yields the protein CASSRLSGTSGANEQFF.